The clone carrying this TCR beta chain came up many times. The donor cohort consisted entirely of Caucasian adults residing in Nashville, Tennessee. Splitting the CD4+ cells yielded a CD45RA+ naive subset and a CD45RA-negative memory subset. The record originates from a study of shared clonotypes between healthy human individuals. It was at deep level that the assay was run. In the study's own analysis: In the immunoSEQ data, sequences were junction-only and lacked quality scores, so filtering differed. Only in-frame clones appear in the TCRdb table, and some are missing; sequencing was by immunoSEQ multiplex PCR. D and trimming were read from the DNA, whereas the V and J calls and clone size are those reported in that table. The profile shows 850,000 to 1,200,000 clones, about 75% of them singletons. Germline CDR1 and CDR2: MNHEY and SVGAGI. The CDR3 is made up of 13 amino acids. The V end was cut by 7 bases, the J end by 4 bases, with 11 bases between.

The sequence was obtained from a man aged 18 to 29 in good health. This chain links TRBV6-5 with TRBJ2-1; a weak D match, TRBD2 (6 bases). Sequenced: memory CD4+ T cells sorted from blood. Regarding subset: CD45RA-negative fraction. In DNA, the CDR3 is TGTGCCAGCACCAACGGGGGATACAATGAGCAGTTCTTC. Encoded protein: CASTNGGYNEQFF.